This T cell receptor beta chain is from a study of PD-L1 blockade in urothelial cancer. Study-level information: Treatment start was followed by blood analysis at 3 weeks (second dose) and again at 6 weeks.

The germline V and J ends were trimmed by 10 bases and 0 bases, with 13 bases remaining between them. There are 14 residues in the CDR3. The germline V gene encodes CDR1 ENHRY and CDR2 SYGVKD. Some clones are missing from TCRdb's copy, which holds only in-frame ones; the method was immunoSEQ multiplex PCR. The table has 35,000 to 50,000 clones, 88% seen once. This material consisted of PBMCs, taken around atezolizumab (anti-PD-L1) treatment. The TCR was taken from a woman aged 55-70 years with urothelial cancer. This chain uses TRBV10-3 with TRBJ2-1; D is perhaps TRBD2 (6 bases). The CDR3 DNA sequence: TGTGCCACGGAGGGACGGCTCTCCTACAATGAGCAGTTCTTC. Translating gives CATEGRLSYNEQFF.